This TCR beta chain was found in a study of Ad26.COV2.S vaccination and SARS-CoV-2 variants. General study points: Spike-specific TCR breadth was greater in vaccine than placebo recipients. Comparability of non-spike TCR breadth was observed across vaccine and placebo recipients.

A remark on this clone: Its cognate antigen is unknown.

Repertoires were generated with immunoSEQ multiplex PCR, while TCRdb's copy carries only in-frame clones and drops some. The sample lists 350,000 to 400,000 clones, 89% occurring once. Treatment of the sample: roughly 20 received Ad26.COV2.S at low or high dose, single or two shots; about five received placebo; per-sample allocation not given. Each sample was drawn 63 days after the first injection (of vaccine or placebo). In Boston, an adult donor aged 18-55 years took part. This clonotype was obtained from a person between 18 and 65 years old who received the Ad26.COV2.S COVID-19 vaccine or a placebo. The input for sequencing was peripheral blood, taken in a trial of Ad26.COV2.S vaccine versus placebo.

CDR3 loop: CASSYRTSATYEQYF. CDR3 DNA: TGTGCCAGCAGTTATCGGACTAGCGCTACCTACGAGCAGTACTTC. The rearrangement uses TRBV6-6 and TRBJ2-7, with TRBD2 matching over 9 bases. The CDR3 is made up of 15 amino acids. Germline V gene sequence: CDR1 MNHNY, CDR2 SVGAGI (reference sequence). After removal of 3 bases from V and 2 bases from J, the junction contained 5 bases not matched to a gene.